These T cell receptor beta chains were read from a single sample in a study of graft-versus-host responses after intestinal transplantation. The antigens these receptors bind are not known. TCRdb keeps only in-frame clones here, not all; method: immunoSEQ multiplex PCR. Of roughly 96,000 clones in the sample, about 91% were seen once. This material consisted of unstimulated CD8+ T cells sorted from spleen or lymph node cells, taken before intestinal transplant. These receptors were taken from a human donor who received an intestinal transplant. Both conserved end residues are part of each CDR3. Fields, in order: V gene, D gene, clone size, J gene, CDR3 protein, CDR3 DNA. The D gene is left open where the match is weak. Where a row states a size, it is once, few, many or the class of an expanded clone; other rows omit it.

TRBV11-2	NA	NA	TRBJ1-2	CASSPSPGANYGYTF	TGTGCCAGCAGCCCGTCCCCCGGGGCTAACTATGGCTACACCTTC
TRBV2	NA	NA	TRBJ1-5	CASSVTGRANQPQHF	TGTGCCAGCAGTGTAACCGGGAGGGCCAATCAGCCCCAGCATTTT
TRBV7-9	TRBD2	NA	TRBJ2-3	CASNPLAGRDLTDTQYF	TGTGCCAGCAACCCATTAGCGGGGAGGGATCTCACAGATACGCAGTATTTT
TRBV6-5	TRBD1	few	TRBJ1-6	CASRDRGAYNSPLHF	TGTGCCAGCAGGGACAGGGGTGCCTATAATTCACCCCTCCACTTT
TRBV5-3	NA	NA	TRBJ1-2	CARSLNDGEGNYGYTF	TGTGCCAGAAGCTTGAACGACGGGGAGGGAAACTATGGCTACACCTTC
TRBV6-5	TRBD1	few	TRBJ1-2	CASSYFGTGAGYTF	TGTGCCAGCAGTTACTTCGGGACAGGGGCTGGCTACACCTTC
TRBV19	TRBD1	NA	TRBJ1-1	CASTWTGMNTEAFF	TGTGCCAGCACGTGGACAGGGATGAACACTGAAGCTTTCTTT
TRBV4-2	TRBD2	NA	TRBJ2-3	CASSQGQLAGGGDTQYF	TGTGCCAGCAGCCAAGGACAACTAGCGGGAGGGGGAGATACGCAGTATTTT
TRBV7-6	NA	NA	TRBJ2-7	CASSQGPVTYEQYF	TGTGCCAGCAGCCAGGGGCCTGTTACCTACGAGCAGTACTTC
TRBV4-3	NA	NA	TRBJ2-3	CASSQDWQAPDTQYF	TGCGCCAGCAGCCAAGATTGGCAGGCTCCGGATACGCAGTATTTT
TRBV6-6	NA	NA	TRBJ2-7	CASSYVGAYEQYF	TGTGCCAGCAGTTACGTCGGGGCCTACGAGCAGTACTTC
TRBV7-9	NA	NA	TRBJ1-1	CASSPFGRDTGTEAFF	TGTGCCAGCAGCCCTTTCGGCAGGGATACGGGCACTGAAGCTTTCTTT
TRBV7-6	TRBD2	NA	TRBJ2-2	CASSLLRGGRNTGELFF	TGTGCCAGCAGCTTATTGAGGGGAGGGAGGAACACCGGGGAGCTGTTTTTT
TRBV28	TRBD1	NA	TRBJ2-7	CASSLWVLEDRGTYEQYF	TGTGCCAGCAGTTTATGGGTCCTTGAGGACAGGGGGACCTACGAGCAGTACTTC
TRBV28	NA	once	TRBJ2-7	CASSLRVRRDRSYEQYF	TGTGCCAGCAGTTTAAGGGTGCGGCGGGATCGGTCCTACGAGCAGTACTTC
TRBV10-3	NA	NA	TRBJ2-7	CAISEGEFYEQYF	TGTGCCATCAGTGAGGGGGAGTTCTACGAGCAGTACTTC